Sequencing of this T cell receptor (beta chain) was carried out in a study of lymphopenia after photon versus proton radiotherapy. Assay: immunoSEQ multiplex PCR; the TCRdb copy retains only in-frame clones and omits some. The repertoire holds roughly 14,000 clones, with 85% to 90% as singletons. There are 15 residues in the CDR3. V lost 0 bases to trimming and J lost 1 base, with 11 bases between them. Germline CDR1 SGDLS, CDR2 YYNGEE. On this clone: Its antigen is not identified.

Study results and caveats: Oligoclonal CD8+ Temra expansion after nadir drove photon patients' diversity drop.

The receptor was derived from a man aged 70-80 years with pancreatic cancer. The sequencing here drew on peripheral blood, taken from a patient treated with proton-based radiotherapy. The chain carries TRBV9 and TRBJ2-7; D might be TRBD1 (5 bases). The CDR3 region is CASSVGPGLSYEQYF. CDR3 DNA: TGTGCCAGCAGCGTAGGGCCAGGGCTATCCTACGAGCAGTACTTC.